This T cell receptor (beta chain) was identified during a study of shared clonotypes between healthy human individuals. In the study overall: A donor's plate count was three for CD4 naive and three for CD4 memory; CD8 naive had two and CD8 memory one. Study results and caveats: Memory subsets had estimated richness that was generally smaller than that of naive subsets.

It was at deep level that the assay was run. Libraries were prepared by immunoSEQ multiplex PCR; TCRdb keeps only in-frame clonotypes and omits some of them. This sample has 2,500,000 or so clones, with roughly nine tenths found just once. A CD45RA-negative memory subset and a CD45RA+ naive subset were separated from the CD4+ cells. A remark on this clone: No antigen is known for it.

From germline, CDR1 is MNHEY and CDR2 SMNVEV (reference sequence). This CDR3 is built from 15 residues. V lost 5 bases, J lost 5 bases, and 8 bases stayed unmatched. This chain connects TRBV27 to TRBJ2-5; 10 bases are shared with TRBD1. The sample was naive CD4+ T cells sorted from blood. Noted subset: CD45RA+ positively selected. The clonotype comes from a man younger than 35 in good health. CDR3 sequence: CASSTRTGGPETQYF. CDR3 in DNA: TGTGCCAGCAGTACCCGGACAGGGGGTCCTGAGACCCAGTACTTC.